This T cell receptor (beta chain) was retrieved from a study of cytomegalovirus exposure and HLA in healthy donors. PCR employed 60 Vbeta and 13 Jbeta primers. Generated by immunoSEQ multiplex PCR, the TCRdb table keeps only in-frame clones and is missing some. Counted here are about 160,000 clones, around 82% occurring once; the ten biggest clones make up around 11%. The germline CDR1 and CDR2 sequences are GTSNPN and SVGIG (reference sequence). V shed 1 base and J shed 4 bases, with 6 bases lying between them. The CDR3 contains 12 residues. The material sequenced was PBMCs. The chain is built from TRBV30 and TRBJ2-3, with D maybe TRBD1 (5 bases). This receptor was taken from a man between 50 and 59 years old in good health and CMV-seropositive. The CDR3 loop is CAWSGGSDTQYF. The DNA for the CDR3 is TGTGCCTGGAGTGGGGGCTCAGATACGCAGTATTTT.